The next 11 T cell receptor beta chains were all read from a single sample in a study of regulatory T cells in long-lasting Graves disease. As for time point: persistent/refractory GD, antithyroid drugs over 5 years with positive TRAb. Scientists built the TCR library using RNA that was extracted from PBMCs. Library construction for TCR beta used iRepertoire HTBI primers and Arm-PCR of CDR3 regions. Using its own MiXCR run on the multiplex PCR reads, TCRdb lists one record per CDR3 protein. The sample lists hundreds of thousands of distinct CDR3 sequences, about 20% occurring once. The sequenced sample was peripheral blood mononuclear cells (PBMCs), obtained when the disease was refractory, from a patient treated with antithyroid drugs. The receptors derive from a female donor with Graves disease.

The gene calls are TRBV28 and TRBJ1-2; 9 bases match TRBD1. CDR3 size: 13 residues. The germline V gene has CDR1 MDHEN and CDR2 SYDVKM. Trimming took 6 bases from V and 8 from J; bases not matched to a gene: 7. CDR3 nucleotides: TGTGCCAGCAGCGACCGGGACAGGGAGGGCTACACCTTC. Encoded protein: CASSDRDREGYTF.

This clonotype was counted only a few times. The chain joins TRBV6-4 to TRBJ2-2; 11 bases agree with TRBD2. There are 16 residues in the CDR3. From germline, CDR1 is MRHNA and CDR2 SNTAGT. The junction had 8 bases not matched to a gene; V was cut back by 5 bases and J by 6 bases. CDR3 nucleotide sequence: TGTGCCAGCAGTAAGCTTAGCGGGAGGGCCGCCGGGGAGCTGTTTTTT. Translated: CASSKLSGRAAGELFF.

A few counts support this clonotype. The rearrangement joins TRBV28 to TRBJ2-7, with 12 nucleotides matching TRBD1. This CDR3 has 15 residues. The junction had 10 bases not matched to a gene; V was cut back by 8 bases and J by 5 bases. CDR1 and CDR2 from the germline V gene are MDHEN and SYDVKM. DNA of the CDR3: TGTGCCAGCCACCCCGGGGGACAGGGGGCCCACGAGCAGTACTTC. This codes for CASHPGGQGAHEQYF.

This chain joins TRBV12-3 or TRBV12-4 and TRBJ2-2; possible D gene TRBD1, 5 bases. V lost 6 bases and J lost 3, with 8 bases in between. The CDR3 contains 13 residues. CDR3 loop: CASRRRDTGELFF. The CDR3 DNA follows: TGTGCCAGCAGACGCAGGGACACCGGGGAGCTGTTTTTT.

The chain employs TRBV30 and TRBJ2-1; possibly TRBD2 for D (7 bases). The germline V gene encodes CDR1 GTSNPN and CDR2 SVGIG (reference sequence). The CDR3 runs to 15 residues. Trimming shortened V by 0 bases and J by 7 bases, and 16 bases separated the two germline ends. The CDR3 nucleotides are TGTGCCTGGAGTGTACTGGGAGGGAGGGGGAATGAGCAGTTCTTC. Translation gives CAWSVLGGRGNEQFF. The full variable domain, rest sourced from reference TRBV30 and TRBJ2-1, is SQTIHQWPATLVQPVGSPLSLECTVEGTSNPNLYWYRQAAGRGLQLLFYSVGIGQISSEVPQNLSASRPQDRQFILSSKKLLLSDSGFYLCAWSVLGGRGNEQFFGPGTRLTVL.

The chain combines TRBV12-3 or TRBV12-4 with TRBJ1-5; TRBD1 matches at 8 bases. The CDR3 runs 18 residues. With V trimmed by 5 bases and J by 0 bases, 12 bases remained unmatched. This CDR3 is CASSPTSNRGDSNQPQHF. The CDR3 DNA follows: TGTGCCAGCAGTCCGACTTCCAACAGGGGGGATAGCAATCAGCCCCAGCATTTT.

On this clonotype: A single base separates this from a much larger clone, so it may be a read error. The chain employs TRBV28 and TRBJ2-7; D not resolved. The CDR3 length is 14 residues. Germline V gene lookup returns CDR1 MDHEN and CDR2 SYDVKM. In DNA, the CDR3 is TGTACCAGCAGCCCTATGTACCCCCACGGTCTGCAGTACTTC. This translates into CTSSPMYPHGLQYF.

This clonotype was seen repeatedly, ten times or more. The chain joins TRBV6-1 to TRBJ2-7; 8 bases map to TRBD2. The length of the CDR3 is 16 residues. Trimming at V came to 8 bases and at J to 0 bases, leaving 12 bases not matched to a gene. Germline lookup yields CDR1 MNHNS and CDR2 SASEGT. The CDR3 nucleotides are TGTGCCAGCTGCACTAGCGGAGCCCGTAGCTCCTACGAGCAGTACTTC. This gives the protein CASCTSGARSSYEQYF.

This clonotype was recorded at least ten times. The DNA of the CDR3 is TGCAGTGCTGCCCACAAGACAGACACTGAAGCTTTCTTT. Encoded protein: CSAAHKTDTEAFF. V is TRBV20-1 and J is TRBJ1-1; possible D gene TRBD1, 5 bases. This CDR3 spans 13 amino acids. Deletions cut 5 bases from V and 3 bases from J, with 13 bases between. From germline, CDR1 is DFQATT and CDR2 SNEGSKA (reference sequence).

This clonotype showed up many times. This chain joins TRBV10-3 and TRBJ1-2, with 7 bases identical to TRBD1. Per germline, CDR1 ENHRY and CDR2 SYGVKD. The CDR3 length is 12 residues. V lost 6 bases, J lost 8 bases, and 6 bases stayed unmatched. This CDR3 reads CAIRVTGDGYTF. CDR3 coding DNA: TGTGCCATCAGGGTAACAGGGGACGGCTACACCTTC.

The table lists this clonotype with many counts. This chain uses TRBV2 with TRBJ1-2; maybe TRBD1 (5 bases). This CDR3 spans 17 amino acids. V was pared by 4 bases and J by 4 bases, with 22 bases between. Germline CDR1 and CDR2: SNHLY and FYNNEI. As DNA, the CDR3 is TGTGCCAGCAGTGGGGGTTCGAGGACACCCTACATCTATGGCTACACCTTC. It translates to CASSGGSRTPYIYGYTF.